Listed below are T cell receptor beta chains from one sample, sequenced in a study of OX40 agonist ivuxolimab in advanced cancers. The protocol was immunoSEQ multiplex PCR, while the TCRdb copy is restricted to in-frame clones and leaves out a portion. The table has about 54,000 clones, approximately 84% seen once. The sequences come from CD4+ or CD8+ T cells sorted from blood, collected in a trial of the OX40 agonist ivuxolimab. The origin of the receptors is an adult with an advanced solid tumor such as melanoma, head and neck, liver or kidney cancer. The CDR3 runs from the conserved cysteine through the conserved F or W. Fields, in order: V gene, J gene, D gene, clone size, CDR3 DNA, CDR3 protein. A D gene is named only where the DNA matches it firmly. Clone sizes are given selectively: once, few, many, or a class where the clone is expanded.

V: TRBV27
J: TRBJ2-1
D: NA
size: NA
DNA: TGTGCCAGCAGTCTTCGGGACACCTCCTACAATGAGCAGTTCTTC
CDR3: CASSLRDTSYNEQFF

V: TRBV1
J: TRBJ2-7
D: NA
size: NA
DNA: TGCACCAGCAGCCCGACCCAAACGAACGAGCAGTACTTC
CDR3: CTSSPTQTNEQYF

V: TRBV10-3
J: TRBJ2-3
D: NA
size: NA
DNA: TGTGCCGCTGGGACGGGAGCTACAGATACGCAGTATTTT
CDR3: CAAGTGATDTQYF

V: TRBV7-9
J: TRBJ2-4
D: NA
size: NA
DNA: TGTGCCAGCAGCGTTTTAACAGGGATGGGGGCCAAAAACATTCAGTACTTC
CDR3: CASSVLTGMGAKNIQYF

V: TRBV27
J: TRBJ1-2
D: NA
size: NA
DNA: TGTGCCAGCAGTTCGACGACAGGCTATGGCTACACCTTC
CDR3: CASSSTTGYGYTF

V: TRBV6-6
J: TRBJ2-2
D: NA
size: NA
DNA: TGTGCCAGCAGGGTTAGTCTGCCGAACACCGGGGAGCTGTTTTTT
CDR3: CASRVSLPNTGELFF

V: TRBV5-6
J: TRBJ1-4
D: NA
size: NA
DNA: TGTGCCAGCAGCTCTCAGGGGAGGTTTGGAGAAAAACTGTTTTTT
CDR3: CASSSQGRFGEKLFF

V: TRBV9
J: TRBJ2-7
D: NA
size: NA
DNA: TGTGCCAGCAGCCCCCGGGACTGGGCCTACGAGCAGTACTTC
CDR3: CASSPRDWAYEQYF

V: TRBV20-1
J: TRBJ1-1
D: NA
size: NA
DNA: TGCAGTGCTAGAGAGAGTACTGAAGCCTTCTTT
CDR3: CSARESTEAFF

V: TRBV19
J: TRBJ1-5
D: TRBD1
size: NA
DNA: TGTGCCAGTAGTATAGGGGACAGGAGACATAGCAATCAGCCCCAGCATTTT
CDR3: CASSIGDRRHSNQPQHF

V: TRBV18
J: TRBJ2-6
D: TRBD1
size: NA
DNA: TGTGCCAGCTCAACAAGAGGACAGGGGCCCGTAAGCAACGTCCTGACTTTC
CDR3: CASSTRGQGPVSNVLTF

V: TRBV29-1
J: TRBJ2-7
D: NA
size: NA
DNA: TGCAGCGTCGAGGACAGTTCCTACGAGCAGTACTTC
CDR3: CSVEDSSYEQYF

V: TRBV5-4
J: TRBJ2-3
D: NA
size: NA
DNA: TGTGCCAGCAGCTTGGCCGGAGTGAGAACGCAGTATTTT
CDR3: CASSLAGVRTQYF

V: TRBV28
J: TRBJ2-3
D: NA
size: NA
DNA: TGTGCCAGCAGTTCTCAGGGCACAGATACGCAGTATTTT
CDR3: CASSSQGTDTQYF

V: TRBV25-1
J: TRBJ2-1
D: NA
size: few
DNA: TGTGCCAGCAGTGGGAGGGTGGTGCGGGACTCCTACAATGAGCAGTTCTTC
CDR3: CASSGRVVRDSYNEQFF

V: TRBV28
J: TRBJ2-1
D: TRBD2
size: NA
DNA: TGTGCCAGCAGGCTGCCCCGACTAGCGGGAAACCTAAGCTCCTACAATGAGCAGTTCTTC
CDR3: CASRLPRLAGNLSSYNEQFF

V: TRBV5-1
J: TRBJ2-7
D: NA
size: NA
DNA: TGCGCCAGCAGCTCGACAGGTGACTACGAGCAGTACTTC
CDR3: CASSSTGDYEQYF

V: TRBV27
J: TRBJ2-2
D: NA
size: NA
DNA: TGTGCCAGCAGACAAACCCTGATGAACACCGGGGAGCTGTTTTTT
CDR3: CASRQTLMNTGELFF

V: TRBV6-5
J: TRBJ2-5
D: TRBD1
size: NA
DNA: TGTGCCAGCAGTTACCAAATATGGGACAGACAAGAGACCCAGTACTTC
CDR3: CASSYQIWDRQETQYF

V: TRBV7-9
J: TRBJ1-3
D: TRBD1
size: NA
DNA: TGTGCCAGCAGCTTGACAGGGAGAAACACCATATATTTT
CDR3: CASSLTGRNTIYF

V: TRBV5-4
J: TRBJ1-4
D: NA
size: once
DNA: TGTGCCAGCAGGGATAGGATGGGTGAAAAACTGTTTTTT
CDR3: CASRDRMGEKLFF

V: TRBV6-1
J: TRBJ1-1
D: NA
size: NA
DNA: TGTGCCAGCAGTGAAAGGGGACGGTACACTGAAGCTTTCTTT
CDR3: CASSERGRYTEAFF

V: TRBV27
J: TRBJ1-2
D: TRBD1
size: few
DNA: TGTGCCAGCAGTCCACCCCGGACAGGGGAGAACTATGGCTACACCTTC
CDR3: CASSPPRTGENYGYTF

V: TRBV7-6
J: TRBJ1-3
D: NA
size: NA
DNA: TGTGCCAGCAGCTTAAACCGTCAACAGGCGTCCGGAAACACCATATATTTT
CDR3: CASSLNRQQASGNTIYF